This T cell receptor beta chain is drawn from a study of T cells after posttransplantation cyclophosphamide. This related bone marrow graft donor gave peripheral blood on the day of marrow donation. TCRdb's copy holds only in-frame clones and misses some; the assay was immunoSEQ multiplex PCR. The sample carries some 7,400 clones, roughly three quarters recorded once. V was pared by 4 bases and J by 2 bases, with 12 bases between. From germline, CDR1 is SGHDT and CDR2 YYEEEE. This CDR3 contains 14 residues. The sample taken for sequencing was memory CD4+ T cells sorted from blood. V is TRBV5-6 and J is TRBJ1-2, with D perhaps TRBD1 (6 bases). This receptor was obtained from a woman aged 45-65 years in good health and a related stem cell transplant donor. The CDR3 DNA follows: TGTGCCAGCAGCCCTGGGACATTCAACTATGGCTACACCTTC. Its translation is CASSPGTFNYGYTF.